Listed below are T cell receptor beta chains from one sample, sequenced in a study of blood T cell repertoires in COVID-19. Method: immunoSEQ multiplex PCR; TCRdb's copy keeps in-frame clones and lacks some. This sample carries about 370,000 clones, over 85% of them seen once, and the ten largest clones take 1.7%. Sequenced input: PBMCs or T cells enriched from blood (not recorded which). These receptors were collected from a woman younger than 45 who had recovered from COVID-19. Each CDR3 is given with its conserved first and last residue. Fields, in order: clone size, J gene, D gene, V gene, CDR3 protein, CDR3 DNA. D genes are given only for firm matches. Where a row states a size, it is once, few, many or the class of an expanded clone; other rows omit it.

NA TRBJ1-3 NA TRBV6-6 CASTSQEDTIYF TGTGCCAGCACAAGTCAGGAGGACACCATATATTTT
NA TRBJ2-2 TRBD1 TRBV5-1 CASNPSGQDTAGPIITGELFF TGCGCCAGCAACCCATCCGGACAGGATACCGCCGGTCCCATTATAACCGGGGAGCTGTTTTTT
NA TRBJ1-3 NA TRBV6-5 CASSISFSGNTIYF TGTGCCAGCAGTATCTCGTTCTCTGGAAACACCATATATTTT
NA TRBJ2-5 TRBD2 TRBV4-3 CASSQEYSGRYQETQYF TGCGCCAGCAGCCAAGAATATAGCGGGAGATACCAAGAGACCCAGTACTTC
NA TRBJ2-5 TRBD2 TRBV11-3 CAAGHSGGHQETQYF TGTGCCGCGGGGCACAGCGGGGGGCACCAAGAGACCCAGTACTTC
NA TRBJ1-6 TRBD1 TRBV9 CASSVAQSARGRDLHF TGTGCCAGCAGCGTAGCTCAAAGTGCCAGGGGGCGAGACCTCCACTTT
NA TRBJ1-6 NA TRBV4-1 CASSHDRYNSPLHF TGCGCCAGCAGCCACGACAGGTATAATTCACCCCTCCACTTT
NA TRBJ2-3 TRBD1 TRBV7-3 CASSRDRSTDTQYF TGTGCCAGCAGCCGGGACAGGTCCACAGATACGCAGTATTTT
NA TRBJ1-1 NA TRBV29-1 CSVGRHRAPPEAFF TGCAGCGTTGGCCGACACAGGGCCCCCCCTGAAGCTTTCTTT
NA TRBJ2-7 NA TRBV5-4 CASSNQGSYEQYF TGTGCCAGCAGCAACCAGGGGAGCTACGAGCAGTACTTC
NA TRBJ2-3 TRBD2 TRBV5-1 CASSAGLAGSTDTQYF TGCGCCAGCAGCGCGGGACTAGCGGGGAGCACAGATACGCAGTATTTT
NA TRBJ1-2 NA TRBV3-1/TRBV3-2 CASSPPTGNAYGYTF TGTGCCAGCAGCCCTCCCACAGGGAATGCCTATGGCTACACCTTC
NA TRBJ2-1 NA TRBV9 CASSVGHRVSYNEQFF TGTGCCAGCAGCGTAGGCCACAGGGTTTCCTACAATGAGCAGTTCTTC
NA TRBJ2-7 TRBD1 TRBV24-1 CATSRTGGTYEQYF TGTGCCACCAGTCGGACAGGGGGCACCTACGAGCAGTACTTC
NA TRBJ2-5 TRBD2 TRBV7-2 CASSLAAGRLAGVQETQYF TGTGCCAGCAGCTTGGCCGCCGGAAGACTAGCGGGGGTCCAAGAGACCCAGTACTTC
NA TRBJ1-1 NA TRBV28 CASSLVGGLTEAFF TGTGCCAGCAGTTTGGTTGGGGGCCTCACTGAAGCTTTCTTT
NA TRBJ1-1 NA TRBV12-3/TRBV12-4 CASRRQDNTEAFF TGTGCCAGCAGACGACAGGATAACACTGAAGCTTTCTTT
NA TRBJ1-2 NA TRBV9 CASSVGADGVYGYTF TGTGCCAGCAGCGTAGGAGCGGACGGAGTCTATGGCTACACCTTC
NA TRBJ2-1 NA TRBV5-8 CASTLYPTLPEQFF TGTGCCAGCACTCTTTATCCCACGCTACCTGAGCAGTTCTTC
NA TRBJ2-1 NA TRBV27 CASSFRGQEQFF TGTGCCAGCAGTTTTAGGGGACAAGAGCAGTTCTTC
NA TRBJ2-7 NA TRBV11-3 CASSQRGPGDEQYF TGTGCCAGCAGCCAGAGGGGGCCGGGGGACGAGCAGTACTTC
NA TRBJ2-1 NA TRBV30 CAWSSGRGMRNEQFF TGTGCCTGGAGTTCTGGCAGGGGAATGCGGAATGAGCAGTTCTTC
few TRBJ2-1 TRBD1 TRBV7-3 CASSLKTGYYNEQFF TGTGCCAGCAGCTTAAAGACAGGGTACTACAATGAGCAGTTCTTC
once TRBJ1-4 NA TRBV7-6 CASSGTRRNEKLFF TGTGCCAGCAGTGGGACACGACGAAATGAAAAACTGTTTTTT
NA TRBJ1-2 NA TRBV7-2 CASSLGPNYGYTF TGTGCCAGCAGCTTAGGGCCGAACTATGGCTACACCTTC
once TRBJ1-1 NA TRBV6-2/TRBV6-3 CASSHGWIEAFF TGTGCCAGCAGCCACGGGTGGATTGAAGCTTTCTTT
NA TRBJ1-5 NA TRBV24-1 CATSDDSYQPQHF TGTGCCACCAGTGATGACAGTTATCAGCCCCAGCATTTT